This T cell receptor beta chain emerged from a study of T cell repertoires in cytomegalovirus infection. Whole-study context: Recently identified HLA-C-restricted CMV epitopes and well-studied HLA-B-restricted CMV epitopes were used by the study. Carrying CMV and the relevant HLA type showed in public TCR beta signatures.

Germline assignment: CDR1 MNHNY and CDR2 SVGAGI (reference sequence). Trimming removed 2 bases at V and 4 bases at J, with 7 bases between. This CDR3 spans 13 amino acids. TCRdb re-derived calls from the reads in MiXCR, one entry per CDR3 protein. The profile shows about 52,000 distinct CDR3 sequences, 20% of them singletons. A few counts support this clonotype. Its antigen is still unknown. This chain connects TRBV6-6 to TRBJ2-3, with unresolved D. The receptor's source is a human donor in good health (CMV status not recorded). Some clones in this sample may be carry-over from other donors' samples. Sequencing used CD8+ T cells from cultured PBMCs, obtained from culture after CMV antigen stimulation. The CDR3 here is CASSYVLADTQYF. For the CDR3, the DNA is TGTGCCAGCAGTTACGTCCTTGCAGATACGCAGTATTTT.